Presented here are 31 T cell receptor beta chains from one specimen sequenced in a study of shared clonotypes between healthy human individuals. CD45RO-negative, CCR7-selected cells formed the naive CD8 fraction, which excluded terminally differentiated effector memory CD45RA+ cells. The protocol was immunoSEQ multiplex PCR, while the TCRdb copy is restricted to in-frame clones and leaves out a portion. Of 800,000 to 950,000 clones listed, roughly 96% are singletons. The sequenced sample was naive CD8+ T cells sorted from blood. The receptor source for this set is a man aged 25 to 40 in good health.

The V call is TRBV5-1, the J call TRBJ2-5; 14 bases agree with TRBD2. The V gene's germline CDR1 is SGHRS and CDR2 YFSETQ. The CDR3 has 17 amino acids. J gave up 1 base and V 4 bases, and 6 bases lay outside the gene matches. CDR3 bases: TGCGCCAGCAGCACGGGACTAGCGGGAGCCATCCAAGAGACCCAGTACTTC. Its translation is CASSTGLAGAIQETQYF.

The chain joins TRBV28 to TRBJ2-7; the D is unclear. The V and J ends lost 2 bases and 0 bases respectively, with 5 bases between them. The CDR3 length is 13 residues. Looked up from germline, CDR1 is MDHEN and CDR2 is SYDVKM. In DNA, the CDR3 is TGTGCCAGCAGTTTAAGCATCTCCTACGAGCAGTACTTC. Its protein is CASSLSISYEQYF.

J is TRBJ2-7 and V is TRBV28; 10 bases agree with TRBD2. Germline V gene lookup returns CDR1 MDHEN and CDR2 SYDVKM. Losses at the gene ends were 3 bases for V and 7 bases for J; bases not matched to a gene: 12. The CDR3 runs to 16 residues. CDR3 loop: CASSLLPGTSEREQYF. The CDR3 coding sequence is TGTGCCAGCAGTTTGCTACCCGGGACTAGCGAACGGGAGCAGTACTTC.

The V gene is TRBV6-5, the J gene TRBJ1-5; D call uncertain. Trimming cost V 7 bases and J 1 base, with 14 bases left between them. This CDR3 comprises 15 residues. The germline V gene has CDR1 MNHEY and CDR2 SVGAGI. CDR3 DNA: TGTGCCAGCAAACGGGATGGCCCCAGCAATCAGCCCCAGCATTTT. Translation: CASKRDGPSNQPQHF.

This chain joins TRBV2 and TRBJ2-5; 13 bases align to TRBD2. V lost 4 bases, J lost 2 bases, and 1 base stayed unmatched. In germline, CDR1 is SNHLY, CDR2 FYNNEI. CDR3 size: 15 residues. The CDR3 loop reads CASSATSGRQETQYF. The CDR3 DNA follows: TGTGCCAGCAGTGCGACTAGCGGGAGGCAAGAGACCCAGTACTTC.

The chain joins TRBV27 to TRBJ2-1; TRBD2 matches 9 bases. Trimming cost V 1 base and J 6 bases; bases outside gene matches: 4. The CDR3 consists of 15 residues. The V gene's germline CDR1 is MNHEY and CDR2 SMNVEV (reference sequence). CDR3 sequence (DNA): TGTGCCAGCAGTTTATGGGCTAGCGGGATCAATGAGCAGTTCTTC. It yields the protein CASSLWASGINEQFF.

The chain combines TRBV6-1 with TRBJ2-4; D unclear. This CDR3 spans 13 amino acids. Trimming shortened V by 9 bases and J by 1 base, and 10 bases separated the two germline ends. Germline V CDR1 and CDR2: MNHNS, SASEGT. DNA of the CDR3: TGTGCCAGTTTAGGTTTCGCCAAAAACATTCAGTACTTC. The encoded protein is CASLGFAKNIQYF.

This CDR3 reads CASSVFSAGATDTQYF. The DNA for the CDR3 is TGTGCCAGCAGCGTATTTTCAGCGGGAGCCACAGATACGCAGTATTTT. The genes are TRBV9 and TRBJ2-3, with TRBD2 matching over 8 bases. Germline assignment: CDR1 SGDLS and CDR2 YYNGEE. CDR3 length equals 16 residues. The V segment lost 1 base and the J segment 2 bases; nucleotides outside the gene matches: 6. The full variable domain, with the rest looked up from reference TRBV9 and TRBJ2-3, is DSGVTQTPKHLITATGQRVTLRCSPRSGDLSVYWYQQSLDQGLQFLIQYYNGEERAKGNILERFSAQQFPDLHSELNLSSLELGDSALYFCASSVFSAGATDTQYFGPGTRLTVL.

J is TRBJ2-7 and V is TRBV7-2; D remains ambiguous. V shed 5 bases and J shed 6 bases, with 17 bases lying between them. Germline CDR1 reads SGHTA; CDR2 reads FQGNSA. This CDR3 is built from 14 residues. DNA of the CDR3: TGTGCCAGCAGCGCCGTTGGGTCCTCCGCCGAGCAGTACTTC. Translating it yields CASSAVGSSAEQYF.

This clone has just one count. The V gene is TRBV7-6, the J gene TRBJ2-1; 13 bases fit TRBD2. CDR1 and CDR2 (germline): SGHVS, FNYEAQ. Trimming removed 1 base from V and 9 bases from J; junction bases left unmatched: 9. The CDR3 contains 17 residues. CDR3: CASSLGPGLAGFGEQFF. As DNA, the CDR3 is TGTGCCAGCAGCTTAGGACCGGGACTAGCGGGATTTGGTGAGCAGTTCTTC.

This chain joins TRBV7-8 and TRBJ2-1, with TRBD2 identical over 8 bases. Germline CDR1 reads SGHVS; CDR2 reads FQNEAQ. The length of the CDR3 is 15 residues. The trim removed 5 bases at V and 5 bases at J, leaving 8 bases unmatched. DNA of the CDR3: TGTGCCAGCAGCCGCGGAGCGGGAGCGAACAATGAGCAGTTCTTC. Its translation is CASSRGAGANNEQFF.

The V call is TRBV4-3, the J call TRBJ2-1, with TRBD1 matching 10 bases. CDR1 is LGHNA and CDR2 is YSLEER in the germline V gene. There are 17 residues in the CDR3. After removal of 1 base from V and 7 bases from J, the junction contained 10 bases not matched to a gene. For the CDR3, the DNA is TGCGCCAGCAGCCAAGTCCCCGGGACAGGGGTGGGGAATGAGCAGTTCTTC. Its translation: CASSQVPGTGVGNEQFF.

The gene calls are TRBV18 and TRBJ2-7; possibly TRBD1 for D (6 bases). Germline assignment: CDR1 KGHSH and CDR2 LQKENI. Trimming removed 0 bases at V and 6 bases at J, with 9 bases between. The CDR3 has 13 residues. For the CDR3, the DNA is TGTGCCAGCTCACCACCGGACAGTATCGAGCAGTACTTC. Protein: CASSPPDSIEQYF.

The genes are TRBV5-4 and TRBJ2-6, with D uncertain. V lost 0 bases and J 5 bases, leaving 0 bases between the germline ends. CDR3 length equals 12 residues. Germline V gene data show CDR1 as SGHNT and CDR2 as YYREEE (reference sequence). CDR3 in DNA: TGTGCCAGCAGCTTGGGGGCCAACGTCCTGACTTTC. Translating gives CASSLGANVLTF.

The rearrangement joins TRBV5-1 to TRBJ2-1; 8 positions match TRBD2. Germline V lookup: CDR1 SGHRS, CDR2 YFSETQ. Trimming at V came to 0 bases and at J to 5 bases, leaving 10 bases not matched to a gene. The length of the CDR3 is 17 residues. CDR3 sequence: CASSLVGGRRSDNEQFF. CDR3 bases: TGCGCCAGCAGCTTGGTTGGCGGGAGGAGGAGTGACAATGAGCAGTTCTTC.

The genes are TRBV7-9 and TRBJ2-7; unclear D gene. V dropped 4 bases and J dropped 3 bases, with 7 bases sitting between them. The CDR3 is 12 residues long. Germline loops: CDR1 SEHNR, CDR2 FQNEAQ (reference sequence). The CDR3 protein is CASSSKGYEQYF. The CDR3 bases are TGTGCCAGCAGCTCTAAGGGCTACGAGCAGTACTTC.

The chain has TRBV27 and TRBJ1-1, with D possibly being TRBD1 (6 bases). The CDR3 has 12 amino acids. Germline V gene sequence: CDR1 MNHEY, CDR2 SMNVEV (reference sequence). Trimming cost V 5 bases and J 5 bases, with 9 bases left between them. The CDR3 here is CASSVGGTEAFF. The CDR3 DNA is TGTGCCAGCAGTGTAGGGGGAACTGAAGCTTTCTTT.

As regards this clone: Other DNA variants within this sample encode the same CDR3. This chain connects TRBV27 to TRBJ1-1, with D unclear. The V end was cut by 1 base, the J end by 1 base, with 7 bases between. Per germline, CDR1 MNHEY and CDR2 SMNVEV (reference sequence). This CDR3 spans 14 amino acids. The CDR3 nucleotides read TGTGCCAGCAGTTTATTGGGGTCGAACACTGAAGCTTTCTTT. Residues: CASSLLGSNTEAFF.

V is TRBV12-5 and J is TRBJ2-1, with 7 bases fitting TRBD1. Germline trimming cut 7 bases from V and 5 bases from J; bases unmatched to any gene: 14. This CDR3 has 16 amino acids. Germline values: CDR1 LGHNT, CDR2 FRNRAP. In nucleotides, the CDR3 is TGTGCTAGTGCTCCCCCAGGGGGTAAGAGGAACAATGAGCAGTTCTTC. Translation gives CASAPPGGKRNNEQFF. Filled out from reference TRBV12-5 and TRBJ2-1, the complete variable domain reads DARVTQTPRHKVTEMGQEVTMRCQPILGHNTVFWYRQTMMQGLELLAYFRNRAPLDDSGMPKDRFSAEMPDATLATLKIQPSEPRDSAVYFCASAPPGGKRNNEQFFGPGTRLTVL.

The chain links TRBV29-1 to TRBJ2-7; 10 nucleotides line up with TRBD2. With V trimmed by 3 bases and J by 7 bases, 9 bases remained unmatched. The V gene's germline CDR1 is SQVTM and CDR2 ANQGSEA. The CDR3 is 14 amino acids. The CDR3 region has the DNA TGCAGCGTTGAGTTGGCTAGCGGGAGTGAGGAGCAGTACTTC. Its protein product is CSVELASGSEEQYF.

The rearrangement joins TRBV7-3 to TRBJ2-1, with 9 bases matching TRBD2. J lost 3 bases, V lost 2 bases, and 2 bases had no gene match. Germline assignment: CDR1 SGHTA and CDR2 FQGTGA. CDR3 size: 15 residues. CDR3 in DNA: TGTGCCAGCAGCTTAGCGGGAGGGTACTACAATGAGCAGTTCTTC. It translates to CASSLAGGYYNEQFF.

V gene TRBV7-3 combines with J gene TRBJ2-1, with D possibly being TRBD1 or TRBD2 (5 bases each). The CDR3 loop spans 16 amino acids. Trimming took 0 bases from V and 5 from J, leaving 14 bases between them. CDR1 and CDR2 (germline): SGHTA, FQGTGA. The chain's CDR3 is CASSLTGPRPHNEQFF. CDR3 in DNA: TGTGCCAGCAGCTTAACGGGACCACGTCCTCACAATGAGCAGTTCTTC.

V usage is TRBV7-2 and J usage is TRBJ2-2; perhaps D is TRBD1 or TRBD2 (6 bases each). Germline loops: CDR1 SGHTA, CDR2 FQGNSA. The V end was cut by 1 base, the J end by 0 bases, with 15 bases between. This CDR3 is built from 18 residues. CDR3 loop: CASSLGVGGFANTGELFF. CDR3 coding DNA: TGTGCCAGCAGCTTAGGGGTAGGGGGGTTCGCGAACACCGGGGAGCTGTTTTTT.

DNA for the CDR3: TGTGCCAGCAGTGAACGGGACTACGAGCAGTACTTC. Translation gives CASSERDYEQYF. The rearrangement links TRBV6-1 to TRBJ2-7, with D possibly matching TRBD2 (5 bases). V gave up 2 bases and J gave up 3 bases, with 5 bases separating them. This CDR3 comprises 12 residues. Germline values: CDR1 MNHNS, CDR2 SASEGT.

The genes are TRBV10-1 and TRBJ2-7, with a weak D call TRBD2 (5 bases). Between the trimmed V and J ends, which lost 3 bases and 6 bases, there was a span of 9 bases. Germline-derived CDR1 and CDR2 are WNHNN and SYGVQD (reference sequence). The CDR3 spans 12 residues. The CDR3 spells CASSDNGVEQYF. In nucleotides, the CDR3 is TGCGCCAGCAGTGATAACGGGGTCGAGCAGTACTTC.

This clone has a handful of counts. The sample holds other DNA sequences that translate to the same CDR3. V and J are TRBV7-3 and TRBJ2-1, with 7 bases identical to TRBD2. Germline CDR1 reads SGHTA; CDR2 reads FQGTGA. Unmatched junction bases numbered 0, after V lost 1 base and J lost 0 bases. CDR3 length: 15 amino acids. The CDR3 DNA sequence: TGTGCCAGCAGCTTAAGCGGGAGCTCCTACAATGAGCAGTTCTTC. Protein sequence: CASSLSGSSYNEQFF.

CDR3 sequence: CASMRLAEGEQYF. CDR3 nucleotide sequence: TGTGCCAGCATGAGGCTAGCGGAGGGGGAGCAGTACTTC. The genes are TRBV27 and TRBJ2-7; TRBD2 matches at 7 bases. Trimming at V came to 7 bases and at J to 7 bases, leaving 10 bases not matched to a gene. CDR1 is MNHEY, CDR2 SMNVEV, per germline (reference sequence). The CDR3 has 13 residues.

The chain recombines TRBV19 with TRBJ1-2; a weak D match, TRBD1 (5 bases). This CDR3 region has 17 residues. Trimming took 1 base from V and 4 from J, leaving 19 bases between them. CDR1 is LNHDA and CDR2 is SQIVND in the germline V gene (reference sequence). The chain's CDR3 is CASSIGDPRVSAYGYTF. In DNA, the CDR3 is TGTGCCAGTAGTATAGGGGACCCCCGCGTCAGTGCCTATGGCTACACCTTC. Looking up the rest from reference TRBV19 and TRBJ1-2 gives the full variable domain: DGGITQSPKYLFRKEGQNVTLSCEQNLNHDAMYWYRQDPGQGLRLIYYSQIVNDFQKGDIAEGYSVSREKKESFPLTVTSAQKNPTAFYLCASSIGDPRVSAYGYTFGSGTRLTVV.

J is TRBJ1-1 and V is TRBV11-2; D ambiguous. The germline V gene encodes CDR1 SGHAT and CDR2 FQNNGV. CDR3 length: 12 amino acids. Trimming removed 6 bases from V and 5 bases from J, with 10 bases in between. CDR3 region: CASSLTGTEAFF. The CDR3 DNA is TGTGCCAGCAGTCTGACGGGGACTGAAGCTTTCTTT.

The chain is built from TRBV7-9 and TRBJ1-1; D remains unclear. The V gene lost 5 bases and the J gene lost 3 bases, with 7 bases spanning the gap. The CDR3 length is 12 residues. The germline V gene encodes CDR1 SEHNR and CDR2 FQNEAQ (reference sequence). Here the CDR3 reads CASSPPYTEAFF. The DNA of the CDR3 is TGTGCCAGCAGCCCGCCGTACACTGAAGCTTTCTTT.

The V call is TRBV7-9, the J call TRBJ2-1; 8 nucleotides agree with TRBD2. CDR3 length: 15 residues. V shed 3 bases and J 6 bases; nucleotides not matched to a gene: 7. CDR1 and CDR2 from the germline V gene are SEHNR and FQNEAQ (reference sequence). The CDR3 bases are TGTGCCAGCAGCTTGAGCGGGAGAAGGACCAATGAGCAGTTCTTC. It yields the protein CASSLSGRRTNEQFF.